These 9 T cell receptor beta chains came from one sample sequenced in a study of immune evolution from preneoplasia to lung adenocarcinoma. Using immunoSEQ multiplex PCR, the repertoire was profiled, and TCRdb retains in-frame clones only, with some absent. The repertoire holds approximately 7,600 clones, 72% seen once, with less than 14% in the top ten. The specimen sequenced was FFPE lung adenocarcinoma in situ tissue. All receptors come from a donor of 70 years or more with lung adenocarcinoma. Some clones in this sample may be carry-over from other donors' samples.

V and J are TRBV11-3 and TRBJ1-1, with D perhaps TRBD1 (6 bases). Per the germline V gene, CDR1 is SGHNT and CDR2 is YENEEA. Trimming pared 1 base from V and 7 bases from J, leaving 10 bases between. The CDR3 is 13 residues long. CDR3: CASSLAQGLEAFF. CDR3 nucleotide sequence: TGTGCCAGCAGCTTAGCACAGGGACTTGAAGCTTTCTTT.

This clone showed up just a few times. The chain combines TRBV28 with TRBJ2-1, with TRBD2 as a possible D gene (5 bases). This CDR3 is 14 amino acids long. Trimming removed 3 bases from V and 7 bases from J, with 13 bases in between. Germline values: CDR1 MDHEN, CDR2 SYDVKM. Here the CDR3 reads CASSLPPSGNEQFF. In nucleotides, the CDR3 is TGTGCCAGCAGTTTGCCCCCGTCGGGAAATGAGCAGTTCTTC. Full variable domain (remainder filled in from reference TRBV28 and TRBJ2-1): DVKVTQSSRYLVKRTGEKVFLECVQDMDHENMFWYRQDPGLGLRLIYFSYDVKMKEKGDIPEGYSVSREKKERFSLILESASTNQTSMYLCASSLPPSGNEQFFGPGTRLTVL.

This clone was counted between two and nine times. V and J are TRBV5-4 and TRBJ2-1; TRBD2 matches 13 bases. This CDR3 region has 16 residues. Germline loops: CDR1 SGHNT, CDR2 YYREEE (reference sequence). Losses at the gene ends were 4 bases for V and 7 bases for J; bases not matched to a gene: 8. Here the CDR3 reads CASSRAGLAGVNEQFF. Written as DNA, the CDR3 is TGTGCCAGCAGCAGAGCAGGACTAGCGGGGGTAAATGAGCAGTTCTTC.

The chain uses TRBV5-8 and TRBJ1-5; D perhaps matches TRBD1 (5 bases). Germline V gene lookup returns CDR1 SGHTS and CDR2 YDEGEE. This CDR3 has 15 residues. V lost 0 bases to trimming and J lost 0 bases, with 7 bases between them. Here the CDR3 DNA reads TGTGCCAGCAGCTTGGGGGACGGTAGCAATCAGCCCCAGCATTTT. This sequence encodes CASSLGDGSNQPQHF. Looking up the rest from reference TRBV5-8 and TRBJ1-5 gives the full variable domain: EAGVTQSPTHLIKTRGQQATLRCSPISGHTSVYWYQQALGLGLQFLLWYDEGEERNRGNFPPRFSGRQFPNYSSELNVNALELEDSALYLCASSLGDGSNQPQHFGDGTRLSIL.

This chain joins TRBV6-5 and TRBJ1-1, with D possibly being TRBD1 (5 bases). Trimming took 0 bases from V and 4 from J, leaving 9 bases between them. This CDR3 contains 14 residues. The V gene's germline CDR1 is MNHEY and CDR2 SVGAGI. CDR3 in amino acids: CASSYSVRATEAFF. CDR3 in DNA: TGTGCCAGCAGTTACTCGGTCAGGGCCACTGAAGCTTTCTTT.

This clone was seen only once. The J gene is TRBJ2-3, the V gene TRBV28, with TRBD1 matching over 8 bases. The germline CDR1 and CDR2 sequences are MDHEN and SYDVKM. V lost 6 bases and J lost 1; bases outside the gene matches: 9. This CDR3 has 16 residues. In nucleotides, the CDR3 is TGTGCCAGCAGGGGGTCAGGGGGCGGGGGCACAGATACGCAGTATTTT. The encoded protein is CASRGSGGGGTDTQYF.

This chain uses TRBV18 with TRBJ2-2; the D gene is possibly TRBD1 (5 bases). Germline V gene lookup returns CDR1 KGHSH and CDR2 LQKENI. The CDR3 spans 15 residues. Trimming removed 4 bases from V and 5 bases from J, with 14 bases in between. This CDR3 reads CASSQRQRTTGELFF. The DNA for the CDR3 is TGTGCCAGCTCACAGAGACAGAGGACAACCGGGGAGCTGTTTTTT.

The chain is built from TRBV7-2 and TRBJ2-7; D could derive from TRBD1 or TRBD2 (5 bases each). The V end lost 4 bases, the J end lost 0 bases, and 13 bases lay between the germline ends. The CDR3 spans 15 residues. CDR1 and CDR2 (germline): SGHTA, FQGNSA. CDR3 coding DNA: TGTGCCAGCAGCTACCGGGACGGCAGCTCCTACGAGCAGTACTTC. It encodes CASSYRDGSSYEQYF.

This chain links TRBV5-1 with TRBJ2-1; TRBD1 agrees at 9 bases. This CDR3 is 17 amino acids long. V dropped 2 bases and J dropped 5; count of bases not matched to a gene: 11. The germline CDR1 and CDR2 sequences are SGHRS and YFSETQ. The chain's CDR3 is CASSFNTLTGGNNEQFF. The CDR3 DNA reads as TGCGCCAGCAGCTTCAACACACTGACAGGGGGTAACAATGAGCAGTTCTTC.